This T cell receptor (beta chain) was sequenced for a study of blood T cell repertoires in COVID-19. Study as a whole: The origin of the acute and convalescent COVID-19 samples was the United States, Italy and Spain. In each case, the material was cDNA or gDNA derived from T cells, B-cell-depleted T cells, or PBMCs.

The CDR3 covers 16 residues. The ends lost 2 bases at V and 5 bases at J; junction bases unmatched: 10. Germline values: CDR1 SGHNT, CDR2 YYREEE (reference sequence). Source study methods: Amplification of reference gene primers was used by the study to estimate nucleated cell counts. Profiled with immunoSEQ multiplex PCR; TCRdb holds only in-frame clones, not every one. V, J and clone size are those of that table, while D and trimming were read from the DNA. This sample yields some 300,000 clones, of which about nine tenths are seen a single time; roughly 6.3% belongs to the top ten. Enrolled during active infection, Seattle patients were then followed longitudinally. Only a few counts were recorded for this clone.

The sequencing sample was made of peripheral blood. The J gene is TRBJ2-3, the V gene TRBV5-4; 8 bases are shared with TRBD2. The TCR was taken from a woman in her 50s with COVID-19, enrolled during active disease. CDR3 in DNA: TGTGCCAGCAGCTTAAATCTTCAGCGGGAGAAAGATACGCAGTATTTT. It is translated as CASSLNLQREKDTQYF.